These 30 T cell receptor beta chains were sequenced from one sample in a study of blood T cell repertoires in COVID-19. The protocol was immunoSEQ multiplex PCR, while the TCRdb copy is restricted to in-frame clones and leaves out a portion. The sample yields around 200,000 clones, more than 75% seen once. The sample taken for sequencing was peripheral blood. The receptors originated from an elderly man with acute or convalescent COVID-19.

This chain uses TRBV7-3 with TRBJ2-1, with a possible D match to TRBD1 (5 bases). With 0 bases removed from V and 9 bases from J, the gap between germline ends came to 9 bases. The CDR3 has 13 residues. CDR1 and CDR2 from the germline V gene are SGHTA and FQGTGA. The CDR3 DNA is TGTGCCAGCAGCTTAACAGGGGTAGGTGAGCAGTTCTTC. As protein: CASSLTGVGEQFF.

The J gene is TRBJ2-5, the V gene TRBV27; D possibly corresponds to TRBD1 (6 bases). Between the trimmed V and J ends, which lost 4 bases and 0 bases, there was a span of 12 bases. CDR1 and CDR2 (germline): MNHEY, SMNVEV (reference sequence). The CDR3 covers 15 residues. The CDR3, as DNA: TGTGCCAGCAGTTCCCGACAGGACCACCAAGAGACCCAGTACTTC. Its protein is CASSSRQDHQETQYF.

This chain links TRBV7-2 with TRBJ1-4, with D tentatively TRBD1 (6 bases). Trimming removed 6 bases from V and 4 bases from J, with 12 bases in between. Germline V CDR1 and CDR2: SGHTA, FQGNSA. The CDR3 runs to 14 residues. CDR3 sequence reads: CASSTQGGNEKLFF. CDR3 DNA sequence: TGTGCCAGCAGTACACAAGGGGGTAATGAAAAACTGTTTTTT.

This clone was observed a few times. DNA for the CDR3: TGTGCCAGCAGAGAGGCCGGCGGCCTCACAGATACGCAGTATTTT. It codes for CASREAGGLTDTQYF. The genes are TRBV2 and TRBJ2-3, with D uncertain. CDR3 length: 15 residues. Germline CDR1 SNHLY, CDR2 FYNNEI. Trimming cost V 6 bases and J 2 bases, with 15 bases left between them. The full variable domain, completed using reference TRBV2 and TRBJ2-3, is EPEVTQTPSHQVTQMGQEVILRCVPISNHLYFYWYRQILGQKVEFLVSFYNNEISEKSEIFDDQFSVERPDGSNFTLKIRSTKLEDSAMYFCASREAGGLTDTQYFGPGTRLTVL.

The J gene is TRBJ2-1, the V gene TRBV9, with 13 bases aligning to TRBD2. This CDR3 has 17 amino acids. Germline assignment: CDR1 SGDLS and CDR2 YYNGEE. V gave up 0 bases and J gave up 8 bases; unmatched junction bases: 8. The DNA for the CDR3 is TGTGCCAGCAGCGTAGCGTCGACTAGCGGGAGGAGAGATGAGCAGTTCTTC. Its protein is CASSVASTSGRRDEQFF.

This clone was counted only a few times. The chain couples TRBV20-1 to TRBJ2-1; D is unclear. Germline V gives CDR1 DFQATT, CDR2 SNEGSKA (reference sequence). The CDR3 covers 11 residues. Trimming pared 5 bases from V and 14 bases from J, leaving 16 bases between. The CDR3 DNA follows: TGCAGTGCTTTCTTGGGCCCCTCGGAGTTCTTC. The encoded protein is CSAFLGPSEFF.

This chain links TRBV30 with TRBJ2-3, with TRBD2 matching over 10 bases. The length of the CDR3 is 15 residues. Trimming at V came to 2 bases and at J to 0 bases, leaving 2 bases not matched to a gene. The germline gives CDR1 GTSNPN, CDR2 SVGIG (reference sequence). CDR3 amino acids: CAWSLTSGSTDTQYF. As DNA, the CDR3 is TGTGCCTGGAGTTTGACTAGCGGGAGCACAGATACGCAGTATTTT.

This sequence joins TRBV4-1 and TRBJ2-1, with TRBD2 matching 12 bases. J lost 3 bases, V lost 2 bases, and 5 bases had no gene match. Germline loops: CDR1 MGHRA, CDR2 YSYEKL. The CDR3 has 17 residues. This CDR3 reads CASSQSRLAGDYNEQFF. The CDR3 DNA follows: TGCGCCAGCAGCCAAAGCCGACTAGCGGGGGACTACAATGAGCAGTTCTTC.

As to this clone: Other DNA sequences in the sample encode the same CDR3. The genes are TRBV9 and TRBJ1-4; possibly TRBD1 for D (5 bases). CDR1 and CDR2 from the germline V gene are SGDLS and YYNGEE. V was cut by 1 base and J by 0 bases, with 7 bases left in between. This CDR3 comprises 15 residues. In DNA form, the CDR3 reads TGTGCCAGCAGCGTACAAGGGGCAACTAATGAAAAACTGTTTTTT. Translation gives CASSVQGATNEKLFF.

V is TRBV9 and J is TRBJ1-1; D possibly corresponds to TRBD1 (5 bases). Trimming removed 2 bases from V and 4 bases from J, with 9 bases in between. The CDR3 runs 13 residues. CDR1 and CDR2 from the germline V gene are SGDLS and YYNGEE. The CDR3 sequence is CASSVQGGTEAFF. CDR3 sequence (DNA): TGTGCCAGCAGCGTCCAGGGAGGCACTGAAGCTTTCTTT.

The V gene is TRBV7-2, the J gene TRBJ2-3; 7 bases are shared with TRBD2. The CDR3 loop spans 17 amino acids. Germline V gives CDR1 SGHTA, CDR2 FQGNSA. J gave up 5 bases and V 1 base, and 12 bases lay outside the gene matches. The CDR3 coding sequence is TGTGCCAGCAGCTTAGAGGGTTGGGAGGGGCGACAAGATACGCAGTATTTT. It specifies CASSLEGWEGRQDTQYF.

This clone was counted only a few times. This chain connects TRBV14 to TRBJ1-5, with D unresolved. Germline lookup yields CDR1 SGHDN and CDR2 FVKESK. The CDR3 spans 12 residues. V lost 2 bases, J lost 10 bases, and 9 bases lay in between. CDR3 coding DNA: TGTGCCAGCAGCCAACCCAGAGGCCCCCAGCATTTT. It yields the protein CASSQPRGPQHF.

This clone was seen a single time. The chain recombines TRBV28 with TRBJ1-4; tentative D call: TRBD1 (5 bases). The CDR3 spans 16 residues. V was cut by 1 base and J by 0 bases, with 9 bases left in between. Germline V CDR1 and CDR2: MDHEN, SYDVKM. For the CDR3, the DNA is TGTGCCAGCAGTTTATACCAGGGAACAACTAATGAAAAACTGTTTTTT. It codes for CASSLYQGTTNEKLFF.

The J gene is TRBJ1-2, the V gene TRBV6-1; D is undetermined. There are 13 residues in the CDR3. The germline gives CDR1 MNHNS, CDR2 SASEGT. Trimming pared 2 bases from V and 2 bases from J, leaving 6 bases between. The CDR3 loop reads CASSEQKNYGYTF. CDR3 in DNA: TGTGCCAGCAGTGAACAGAAGAACTATGGCTACACCTTC.

This chain links TRBV7-9 with TRBJ1-1; D ambiguous. Germline CDR1 is SEHNR and CDR2 is FQNEAQ (reference sequence). The ends were cut back, 1 base at V and 3 bases at J, with 6 bases in the middle. The CDR3 totals 13 residues. The CDR3 region has the DNA TGTGCCAGCAGCTTAGAGAGGGACACTGAAGCTTTCTTT. This encodes CASSLERDTEAFF.

V and J are TRBV5-6 and TRBJ2-7, with a possible D match to TRBD2 (5 bases). The germline CDR1 and CDR2 sequences are SGHDT and YYEEEE. The CDR3 spans 14 residues. Trimming shortened V by 4 bases and J by 7 bases, and 18 bases separated the two germline ends. CDR3 sequence: CASSVTNLRGEQYV. CDR3 nucleotides: TGTGCCAGCAGCGTGACTAACCTCCGTGGGGAGCAGTACGTC.

In DNA form, the CDR3 reads TGTGCCAGCAGGACCCCAGGGGTCAATTCACCCCTCCACTTT. Translating gives CASRTPGVNSPLHF. The chain is built from TRBV6-5 and TRBJ1-6, with a tentative D call TRBD1 (6 bases). V lost 6 bases to trimming and J lost 7 bases, with 13 bases between them. This CDR3 comprises 14 residues. Germline V lookup: CDR1 MNHEY, CDR2 SVGAGI.

V and J are TRBV29-1 and TRBJ1-5; possible D gene TRBD1, 5 bases. Germline V gives CDR1 SQVTM, CDR2 ANQGSEA. Trimming shortened V by 5 bases and J by 2 bases, and 13 bases separated the two germline ends. There are 14 residues in the CDR3. CDR3 DNA sequence: TGCAGCGTTTTTCTTCAGGGCCGCAATCAGCCCCAGCATTTT. Amino acid sequence: CSVFLQGRNQPQHF.

The V and J genes are TRBV11-2 and TRBJ1-2; D gene uncertain. Trimming stripped 4 bases from V and 2 bases from J, with 14 bases between. Per the germline V gene, CDR1 is SGHAT and CDR2 is FQNNGV. The CDR3 has 15 amino acids. CDR3 sequence: CASSSSRVLNYGYTF. CDR3 sequence (DNA): TGTGCCAGCAGCTCTTCCCGGGTTTTAAACTATGGCTACACCTTC.

The chain uses TRBV7-9 and TRBJ2-1; 15 bases are shared with TRBD2. The CDR3 is 15 amino acids. V shed 5 bases, J shed 10 bases, and the junction held 6 bases outside the gene matches. The germline V gene has CDR1 SEHNR and CDR2 FQNEAQ (reference sequence). CDR3 nucleotide sequence: TGTGCCAGCAGCCCCGGGACTAGCGGGGGGACGGAGCAGTTCTTC. This encodes CASSPGTSGGTEQFF.

The J gene is TRBJ1-5, the V gene TRBV30, with 8 bases identical to TRBD1. J was trimmed by 5 bases and V by 7 bases; bases with no gene match: 7. Per germline, CDR1 GTSNPN and CDR2 SVGIG (reference sequence). This CDR3 comprises 13 residues. This CDR3 is CAYDLQGDQPQHF. CDR3 in DNA: TGTGCCTACGACCTACAGGGGGATCAGCCCCAGCATTTT. Full variable domain (missing parts from reference TRBV30 and TRBJ1-5): SQTIHQWPATLVQPVGSPLSLECTVEGTSNPNLYWYRQAAGRGLQLLFYSVGIGQISSEVPQNLSASRPQDRQFILSSKKLLLSDSGFYLCAYDLQGDQPQHFGDGTRLSIL.

The chain links TRBV13 to TRBJ2-1, with 8 bases aligning to TRBD1. The CDR3 runs to 14 residues. After removal of 8 bases from V and 7 bases from J, the junction contained 10 bases not matched to a gene. CDR1 and CDR2 from the germline V gene are PRHDT and FYEKMQ (reference sequence). CDR3 sequence: CASRPTGEFNEQFF. The DNA for the CDR3 is TGTGCCAGCCGCCCGACAGGGGAGTTTAATGAGCAGTTCTTC. Together with reference TRBV13 and TRBJ2-1, the CDR3 gives the full variable domain: AAGVIQSPRHLIKEKRETATLKCYPIPRHDTVYWYQQGPGQDPQFLISFYEKMQSDKGSIPDRFSAQQFSDYHSELNMSSLELGDSALYFCASRPTGEFNEQFFGPGTRLTVL.

This clone has a single count. CDR3: CASSQVSASGDNEQFF. The CDR3 coding sequence is TGCGCCAGCAGCCAAGTCAGTGCTAGCGGGGACAATGAGCAGTTCTTC. This rearrangement joins TRBV4-1 to TRBJ2-1; 9 bases are shared with TRBD2. The CDR3 is 16 amino acids. V lost 1 base and J lost 5; bases outside the gene matches: 6. Per germline, CDR1 MGHRA and CDR2 YSYEKL.

As regards this clone: Other DNA sequences of this sample code for an identical CDR3. The rearrangement links TRBV6-5 to TRBJ1-2; TRBD1 matches at 8 bases. The V gene end was trimmed by 6 bases and the J gene end by 2 bases; junction bases not matched to a gene: 5. Germline loops: CDR1 MNHEY, CDR2 SVGAGI. The CDR3 extends over 14 amino acids. CDR3 nucleotides: TGTGCCAGCAGGCCCGGACAGGGCAACTATGGCTACACCTTC. It codes for CASRPGQGNYGYTF.

This clone has only a few counts. The J gene is TRBJ2-3, the V gene TRBV7-3; 10 nucleotides match TRBD2. The V gene's germline CDR1 is SGHTA and CDR2 FQGTGA. CDR3 length: 14 amino acids. V shed 5 bases and J 5 bases; nucleotides not matched to a gene: 4. CDR3 DNA sequence: TGTGCCAGCAGCCTCGGGACTAGCGTAGATACGCAGTATTTT. Its translation is CASSLGTSVDTQYF.

V gene TRBV11-3 combines with J gene TRBJ2-3; the D gene is possibly TRBD2 (5 bases). Germline lookup yields CDR1 SGHNT and CDR2 YENEEA. V dropped 4 bases and J dropped 2 bases, with 13 bases sitting between them. This CDR3 region has 15 residues. The CDR3 DNA sequence: TGTGCCAGCAGCTCGGGCGGGTGGGCCACAGATACGCAGTATTTT. Protein sequence: CASSSGGWATDTQYF.

The rearrangement joins TRBV30 to TRBJ2-1, with D perhaps TRBD1 or TRBD2 (6 bases each). V was clipped by 8 bases and J by 3 bases, with 20 bases between them. Germline CDR1 is GTSNPN and CDR2 is SVGIG (reference sequence). The CDR3 is 15 residues long. The CDR3 bases are TGTGCCGGGGGCGGGAAGGCCGGTAGCTACAATGAGCAGTTCTTC. Translated: CAGGGKAGSYNEQFF.

The chain joins TRBV5-6 to TRBJ2-7; TRBD2 agrees at 8 bases. V dropped 2 bases and J dropped 1; count of bases not matched to a gene: 8. The CDR3 covers 16 residues. Per germline, CDR1 SGHDT and CDR2 YYEEEE. CDR3 DNA: TGTGCCAGCAGCTTTAGGGTAAGCGGGAGTTCCTACGAGCAGTACGTC. This codes for CASSFRVSGSSYEQYV.

The rearrangement uses TRBV7-2 and TRBJ1-2; D perhaps matches TRBD1 (6 bases). The CDR3 spans 13 residues. Germline-derived CDR1 and CDR2 are SGHTA and FQGNSA. The V and J ends lost 4 bases and 10 bases respectively, with 16 bases between them. CDR3 region: CASSSGQTEPYTF. Here the CDR3 DNA reads TGTGCCAGCAGCTCGGGACAAACGGAACCCTACACCTTC.

CDR3 DNA sequence: TGTGCCAGCAGCCCGCCGACAGGGATTCAAGGCTACACCTTC. Translation: CASSPPTGIQGYTF. The rearrangement uses TRBV28 and TRBJ1-2; 7 bases line up with TRBD1. The CDR3 length is 14 residues. The J segment lost 8 bases and the V segment lost 6 bases, leaving 12 bases of the junction unmatched. The germline gives CDR1 MDHEN, CDR2 SYDVKM.